This passage covers 28 T cell receptor beta chains from one sample sequenced in a study of radiation and T cells in renal cell carcinoma. Noted time point: blood 2 weeks post-SBRT. The treatment: 15 Gy SBRT to primary tumor, nephrectomy 4 weeks later. Repertoires were generated with immunoSEQ multiplex PCR, while TCRdb's copy carries only in-frame clones and drops some. The table has about 120,000 clones, over 75% seen once. This specimen consisted of blood, obtained from a patient whose treatment included radiotherapy and nephrectomy. The source is a woman in her sixties or seventies with renal cell carcinoma.

J is TRBJ1-2 and V is TRBV6-5; weak D call: TRBD1 (5 bases). CDR1 is MNHEY, CDR2 SVGAGI, per germline. The CDR3 sequence is 14 residues long. V was cut by 5 bases and J by 2 bases, with 12 bases left in between. CDR3 nucleotides: TGTGCCAGCAGTAATCAGGGTGACAACTATGGCTACACCTTC. Translated, it gives CASSNQGDNYGYTF.

V and J are TRBV7-9 and TRBJ1-3; 9 bases match TRBD1. V lost 5 bases, J lost 4 bases, and 9 bases stayed unmatched. This CDR3 contains 16 residues. CDR1 and CDR2 from the germline V gene are SEHNR and FQNEAQ (reference sequence). CDR3 loop: CASSPGQGLGGNTIYF. The CDR3 bases are TGTGCCAGCAGCCCGGGACAGGGCTTAGGGGGAAACACCATATATTTT.

V usage is TRBV6-5 and J usage is TRBJ2-2; the match to TRBD2 covers 10 bases. CDR3 length: 15 residues. Germline CDR1 is MNHEY and CDR2 is SVGAGI. After removal of 6 bases from V and 6 bases from J, the junction contained 7 bases not matched to a gene. The CDR3 sequence is CASRRTTSGAGELFF. The CDR3 DNA sequence: TGTGCCAGCAGACGAACTACTAGCGGGGCCGGGGAGCTGTTTTTT.

This chain uses TRBV4-3 with TRBJ2-5; 12 bases match TRBD2. The J segment lost 2 bases and the V segment lost 4 bases, leaving 5 bases of the junction unmatched. Germline assignment: CDR1 LGHNA and CDR2 YSLEER. The CDR3 covers 16 residues. CDR3 DNA: TGCGCCAGCAGCCCGGGGACTAGCGGGCTTCAAGAGACCCAGTACTTC. This encodes CASSPGTSGLQETQYF.

The gene calls are TRBV29-1 and TRBJ1-1; the D gene is possibly TRBD1 (5 bases). V gave up 4 bases and J gave up 0 bases, with 15 bases separating them. The CDR3 spans 15 residues. Germline values: CDR1 SQVTM, CDR2 ANQGSEA. The CDR3 loop reads CSVAGPVSLNTEAFF. DNA for the CDR3: TGCAGCGTTGCGGGGCCGGTCTCTCTGAACACTGAAGCTTTCTTT.

The gene calls are TRBV28 and TRBJ2-7; 7 bases line up with TRBD1. Germline V gene lookup returns CDR1 MDHEN and CDR2 SYDVKM. Germline trimming cut 1 base from V and 5 bases from J; bases unmatched to any gene: 8. CDR3 size: 15 residues. CDR3 sequence (DNA): TGTGCCAGCAGTTTATCAAACAGGGGAATGGACGAGCAGTACTTC. Its protein is CASSLSNRGMDEQYF.

The chain recombines TRBV7-9 with TRBJ2-7, with unresolved D. The CDR3 spans 16 residues. V gave up 4 bases and J gave up 3 bases, with 19 bases separating them. Looked up from germline, CDR1 is SEHNR and CDR2 is FQNEAQ (reference sequence). The CDR3 bases are TGTGCCAGCAGCTCATCGCGACACCTCCCCTACTACGAGCAGTACTTC. This encodes CASSSSRHLPYYEQYF.

V usage is TRBV6-5 and J usage is TRBJ1-1; the match to TRBD1 covers 9 bases. This CDR3 region has 14 residues. The V gene end was trimmed by 5 bases and the J gene end by 3 bases; junction bases not matched to a gene: 4. Germline CDR1 MNHEY, CDR2 SVGAGI. CDR3 sequence (DNA): TGTGCCAGCAGTCAGACAGGGGGATACACTGAAGCTTTCTTT. Residues: CASSQTGGYTEAFF.

This clone was seen only once. V is TRBV28 and J is TRBJ2-5, with D possibly TRBD1 on 5 matching bases. V shed 3 bases and J shed 9 bases, with 17 bases lying between them. The germline V gene has CDR1 MDHEN and CDR2 SYDVKM. CDR3 length: 14 amino acids. The CDR3 here is CASSLSVYLGAQYF. In DNA, the CDR3 is TGTGCCAGCAGTTTGTCGGTCTACCTAGGGGCCCAGTACTTC.

This chain connects TRBV7-9 to TRBJ2-1; TRBD2 aligns across 14 bases. The germline V gene encodes CDR1 SEHNR and CDR2 FQNEAQ (reference sequence). Unmatched junction bases numbered 5, after V lost 7 bases and J lost 15 bases. CDR3 length: 12 residues. The CDR3, as DNA: TGTGCCAGCATTTGGACTAGCGGGAGGATGTTCTTC. It yields the protein CASIWTSGRMFF.

V is TRBV7-3 and J is TRBJ2-3; 12 nucleotides line up with TRBD2. CDR1 SGHTA and CDR2 FQGTGA come from the germline V gene. Trimming removed 4 bases from V and 3 bases from J; junction bases left unmatched: 5. The CDR3 loop spans 16 amino acids. CDR3 protein: CASSSRLAGETDTQYF. CDR3 sequence (DNA): TGTGCCAGCAGCTCGAGACTAGCGGGGGAGACAGATACGCAGTATTTT.

This clone was seen a handful of times. The CDR3 nucleotides read TGCGCCAGCAGCTTGGGGACAGTTCTTTCCTACGAGCAGTACTTC. Translation: CASSLGTVLSYEQYF. The J gene is TRBJ2-7, the V gene TRBV5-1; a weak D match, TRBD1 (6 bases). Per germline, CDR1 SGHRS and CDR2 YFSETQ. CDR3 length equals 15 residues. V shed 0 bases and J shed 1 base, with 11 bases lying between them.

This rearrangement joins TRBV6-6 to TRBJ2-7; 11 bases agree with TRBD1. Germline V gene sequence: CDR1 MNHNY, CDR2 SVGAGI (reference sequence). J lost 2 bases, V lost 5 bases, and 5 bases had no gene match. This CDR3 has 15 residues. For the CDR3, the DNA is TGTGCCAGCAGTCGAGGACAGGGGGCACCCTACGAGCAGTACTTC. As protein: CASSRGQGAPYEQYF.

V is TRBV28 and J is TRBJ1-1, with TRBD1 as a possible D gene (6 bases). V dropped 8 bases and J dropped 5 bases, with 12 bases sitting between them. Germline V gives CDR1 MDHEN, CDR2 SYDVKM. The CDR3 runs 12 residues. CDR3 in DNA: TGTGCCAGCCTAAGGGGGTTTACTGAAGCTTTCTTT. It codes for CASLRGFTEAFF.

The CDR3 DNA reads as TGTGCCAGCAGTTTACCCCGGGGGGCGCGTTATGGCTACACCTTC. This translates into CASSLPRGARYGYTF. This chain joins TRBV28 and TRBJ1-2, with D perhaps matching TRBD1 (6 bases). Trimming left V 2 bases short and J 5 bases short, with 15 bases between. The germline gives CDR1 MDHEN, CDR2 SYDVKM. CDR3 length: 15 residues.

The rearrangement joins TRBV5-1 to TRBJ1-1, with no clear D. The ends were cut back, 5 bases at V and 0 bases at J, with 8 bases in the middle. The germline V gene encodes CDR1 SGHRS and CDR2 YFSETQ. This CDR3 comprises 13 residues. The CDR3 reads CASRTTVNTEAFF. The CDR3, as DNA: TGCGCCAGCAGAACTACAGTGAACACTGAAGCTTTCTTT.

J is TRBJ2-3 and V is TRBV2; D might be TRBD1 (6 bases). This CDR3 spans 14 amino acids. Germline CDR1 and CDR2: SNHLY and FYNNEI. V was pared by 2 bases and J by 5 bases, with 11 bases between. CDR3 DNA: TGTGCCAGCAGTGAAAGGACAGATGGAGATACGCAGTATTTT. It encodes CASSERTDGDTQYF.

This chain uses TRBV9 with TRBJ1-2; no definite D call. Germline lookup yields CDR1 SGDLS and CDR2 YYNGEE. The CDR3 has 14 amino acids. Trimming took 0 bases from V and 7 from J, leaving 13 bases between them. CDR3 nucleotides: TGTGCCAGCAGCGTAGAAGCGAAACGAGGTGGCTACACCTTC. This codes for CASSVEAKRGGYTF.

This rearrangement joins TRBV19 to TRBJ1-2; perhaps TRBD1 as D (6 bases). The germline V gene encodes CDR1 LNHDA and CDR2 SQIVND (reference sequence). CDR3 length: 16 residues. V was pared by 5 bases and J by 4 bases, with 20 bases between. The CDR3 DNA reads as TGTGCCAGTAGTCCTAGTGGGGCAGGGGACCCCTATGGCTACACCTTC. This sequence encodes CASSPSGAGDPYGYTF.

The chain has TRBV15 and TRBJ1-4; D unresolved. V was cut by 1 base and J by 4 bases, with 16 bases left in between. Germline V gene data show CDR1 as LNHNV and CDR2 as YYDKDF (reference sequence). The CDR3 length is 17 residues. The DNA for the CDR3 is TGTGCCACCAGCAGAGCTCCCCTACTGCAGGTTAATGAAAAACTGTTTTTT. This gives the protein CATSRAPLLQVNEKLFF.

This clone has more than one count but fewer than ten. The chain recombines TRBV10-3 with TRBJ1-5, with D possibly matching TRBD1 (5 bases). CDR3 size: 18 residues. Germline V lookup: CDR1 ENHRY, CDR2 SYGVKD. Trimming left V 8 bases short and J 0 bases short, with 23 bases between. The CDR3 sequence is CAIERPRGLFYSNQPQHF. DNA of the CDR3: TGTGCCATCGAGAGGCCAAGGGGCCTTTTTTATAGCAATCAGCCCCAGCATTTT.

The chain joins TRBV28 to TRBJ2-5; a weak D match, TRBD1 (5 bases). This CDR3 comprises 14 residues. V shed 3 bases and J shed 4 bases, with 12 bases lying between them. Per germline, CDR1 MDHEN and CDR2 SYDVKM. The CDR3 spells CASSFQGFGETQYF. Here the CDR3 DNA reads TGTGCCAGCAGTTTTCAGGGATTCGGAGAGACCCAGTACTTC.

This clone was picked up one time. V usage is TRBV29-1 and J usage is TRBJ1-2; 8 positions match TRBD1. The CDR3 runs 17 residues. V lost 4 bases and J lost 2; bases outside the gene matches: 15. The germline V gene encodes CDR1 SQVTM and CDR2 ANQGSEA. CDR3 sequence reads: CSVVQRVPGQENYGYTF. The CDR3 DNA sequence: TGCAGCGTTGTTCAACGTGTTCCGGGACAGGAGAACTATGGCTACACCTTC.

This rearrangement joins TRBV5-1 to TRBJ2-5; 9 positions match TRBD2. Unmatched junction bases numbered 7, after V lost 5 bases and J lost 5 bases. Germline CDR1 reads SGHRS; CDR2 reads YFSETQ. The CDR3 has 14 amino acids. CDR3 in amino acids: CASSPSGILETQYF. The CDR3 DNA follows: TGCGCCAGCAGTCCTAGCGGGATTCTCGAGACCCAGTACTTC.

The V gene is TRBV2, the J gene TRBJ1-1, with D perhaps TRBD1 (6 bases). V shed 8 bases and J shed 5 bases, with 18 bases lying between them. Per the germline V gene, CDR1 is SNHLY and CDR2 is FYNNEI. The CDR3 runs 14 residues. CDR3 sequence (DNA): TGTGCCAGCCTGGGGGGCAGGGTAGGGACTGAAGCTTTCTTT. Translating gives CASLGGRVGTEAFF.

In its sample, this clone was seen once. The CDR3 DNA is TGCGCCAGCAGCCAAGGGCCGGGCGCCTACAATGAGCAGTTCTTC. It is translated as CASSQGPGAYNEQFF. The chain is built from TRBV4-1 and TRBJ2-1, with D uncertain. CDR1 and CDR2 from the germline V gene are MGHRA and YSYEKL. The CDR3 sequence is 15 residues long. Trimming left V 1 base short and J 2 bases short, with 9 bases between.

The chain recombines TRBV7-6 with TRBJ1-5; tentative D call: TRBD1 (5 bases). Trimming took off 1 base at V and 4 bases at J, with 14 bases between the two ends. Per germline, CDR1 SGHVS and CDR2 FNYEAQ. The CDR3 contains 16 residues. DNA of the CDR3: TGTGCCAGCAGCTTAGAGGTGGCAGGGAGAAATCAGCCCCAGCATTTT. Amino acids: CASSLEVAGRNQPQHF. Variable domain in full (rest from reference TRBV7-6 and TRBJ1-5): GAGVSQSPRYKVTKRGQDVALRCDPISGHVSLYWYRQALGQGPEFLTYFNYEAQQDKSGLPNDRFSAERPEGSISTLTIQRTEQRDSAMYRCASSLEVAGRNQPQHFGDGTRLSIL.

The chain uses TRBV5-4 and TRBJ2-3; 10 bases fit TRBD1. CDR1 is SGHNT and CDR2 is YYREEE in the germline V gene (reference sequence). Trimming took 2 bases from V and 2 from J; bases not matched to a gene: 5. The CDR3 has 16 residues. CDR3 nucleotide sequence: TGTGCCAGCAGCTTCCGGACAGGGGGTTTCACAGATACGCAGTATTTT. It yields the protein CASSFRTGGFTDTQYF.